The subject of this entry is one TCR beta chain. Antigen: not known. With the read ending 3 residues before the CDR3 end, the germline J gene is used to fill in that end. This CDR3 spans 14 amino acids. Germline V gene data show CDR1 as GTSNPN and CDR2 as SVGIG (reference sequence). V was cut by 5 bases and J by 7 bases, with 17 bases left in between. The sample belongs to a study of T cells in women clearing cervical HPV infection. Study background: Case blood was drawn when the lesion was first found; control blood after infection became undetectable. Points from the study as a whole: TRBV6-7 abundance was lower in cases than controls (approximately 0.1% versus 0.17%). Richness plus V gene abundances separated cases from controls with AUC about 0.8.

Profiled with immunoSEQ multiplex PCR; TCRdb holds only in-frame clones, not every one. This repertoire includes some 20,000 clones. The sequenced sample consisted of blood buffy coat. The clonotype originates from a woman aged 18 to 75 with a cervical HPV16 infection that either progressed to CIN3+ or cleared (not recorded which). This rearrangement joins TRBV30 to TRBJ1-4; perhaps TRBD1 as D (5 bases). The CDR3 sequence: CAWSSQGAGEKLFF. The part of the CDR3 DNA that was read is TGTGCCTGGTCATCACAAGGGGCAGGTGAAAAA. Full variable domain (missing parts from reference TRBV30 and TRBJ1-4): SQTIHQWPATLVQPVGSPLSLECTVEGTSNPNLYWYRQAAGRGLQLLFYSVGIGQISSEVPQNLSASRPQDRQFILSSKKLLLSDSGFYLCAWSSQGAGEKLFFGSGTQLSVL.